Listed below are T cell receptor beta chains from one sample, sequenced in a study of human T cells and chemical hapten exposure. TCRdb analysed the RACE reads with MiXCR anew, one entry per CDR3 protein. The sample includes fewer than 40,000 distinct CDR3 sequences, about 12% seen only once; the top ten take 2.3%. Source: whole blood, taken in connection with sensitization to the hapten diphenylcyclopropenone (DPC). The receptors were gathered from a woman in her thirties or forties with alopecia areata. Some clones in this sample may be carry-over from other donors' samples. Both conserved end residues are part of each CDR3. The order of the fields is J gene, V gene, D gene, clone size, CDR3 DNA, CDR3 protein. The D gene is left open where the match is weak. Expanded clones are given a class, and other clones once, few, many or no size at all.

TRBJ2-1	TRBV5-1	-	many	TGCGCCAGCAGCTTCTCAACGGGAGCGGCGAATGAGCAGTTCTTC	CASSFSTGAANEQFF
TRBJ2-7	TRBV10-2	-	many	TGCGCCAGCAGTGGGGGCGAGCAGTACTTC	CASSGGEQYF
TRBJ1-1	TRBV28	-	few	TGTGCCAGCAGTCCCCGAGCTTTCTTT	CASSPRAFF
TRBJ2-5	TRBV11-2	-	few	TGTGCCAGCAGCGGGGATTTAGAGACCCAGTACTTC	CASSGDLETQYF
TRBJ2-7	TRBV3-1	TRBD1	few	TGTGCCAGCAGCCAAGACCAGGGGGCAATTGGAGAGCAGTACTTC	CASSQDQGAIGEQYF
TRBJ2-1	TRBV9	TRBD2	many	TGTGCCAGCAGCCCGAAGGGAGAGCGGGGGACCTTGAATGAGCAGTTCTTC	CASSPKGERGTLNEQFF
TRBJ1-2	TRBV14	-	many	TGTGCCAGCAGCCTAGGTCCAGGACAGATCTATGGCTACACCTTC	CASSLGPGQIYGYTF
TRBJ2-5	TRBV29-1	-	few	TGCAGCTTCAACGGAGCGGCCACCCTCCCCCAGTACTTC	CSFNGAATLPQYF
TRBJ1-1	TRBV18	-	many	TGTGCCAGCTCACCGCAAAACACTGAAGCTTTCTTT	CASSPQNTEAFF
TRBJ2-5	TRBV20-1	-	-	TGCAGTGCTAGAGATCATACGGAGACCCAGTACTTC	CSARDHTETQYF
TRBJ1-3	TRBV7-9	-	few	TGTGCCAGCAGCTTACAGGGAGCTGGAAACACCATATATTTT	CASSLQGAGNTIYF
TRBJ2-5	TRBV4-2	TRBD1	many	TGTGCCAGCAGCCAAGGTCTGGCAAATCACCCATTGGGACAGGAGCAAGAGACCCAGTACTTC	CASSQGLANHPLGQEQETQYF
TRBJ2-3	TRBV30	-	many	TGTGCCTGGAGTGTAGAGTCCACAGATACGCAGTATTTT	CAWSVESTDTQYF
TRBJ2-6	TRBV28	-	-	TGTGCCAGCAATCGAGGGCTCCCTGGGGCCAACGTCCTGACTTTC	CASNRGLPGANVLTF
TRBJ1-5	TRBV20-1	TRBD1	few	TGCAGTGCTAGTGGGGGACAGGGAAATCAGCCCCAGCATTTT	CSASGGQGNQPQHF
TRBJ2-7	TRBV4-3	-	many	TGCGCCAGCAGCCAAGATGAGTTCCGGGGGTGGTTCGCCTACGAGCAGTACTTC	CASSQDEFRGWFAYEQYF
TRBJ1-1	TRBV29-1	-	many	TGCAGCGTTCACCCTCGAGGGAACACTGAAGCTTTCTTT	CSVHPRGNTEAFF
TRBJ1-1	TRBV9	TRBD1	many	TGTGCCAGCAGCTTCGCCGGGACAGGGAACACTGAAGCTTTCTTT	CASSFAGTGNTEAFF
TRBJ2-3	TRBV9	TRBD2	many	TGTGCCAGCAGCGTAGTAGCGGGGGGACAATATGCAGATACGCAGTATTTT	CASSVVAGGQYADTQYF
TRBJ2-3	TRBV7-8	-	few	TGTGCCAGCAGCTTAGCGAGGAGTCGCGGGACTAGCACAGATACGCAGTATTTT	CASSLARSRGTSTDTQYF
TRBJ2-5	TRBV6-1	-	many	TGTGCCAGCAGTGTCCAGGGAGTTTGGGAAGAGACCCAGTACTTC	CASSVQGVWEETQYF
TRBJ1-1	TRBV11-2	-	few	TGTGCCAGCAGCCCACGACCGGCTGAAGCTTTCTTT	CASSPRPAEAFF
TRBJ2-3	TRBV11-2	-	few	TGTGCCAGCAGCACTCGACTATACACAGATACGCAGTATTTT	CASSTRLYTDTQYF
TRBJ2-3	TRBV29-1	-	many	TGCAGCGTTGAAGGGGGCGGGGATACGCAGTATTTT	CSVEGGGDTQYF
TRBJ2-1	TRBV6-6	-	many	TGTGCCAGCAGTTACTGGGGACGGAACAATGAGCAGTTCTTC	CASSYWGRNNEQFF
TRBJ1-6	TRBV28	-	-	TGTGCCAGCAGTTTTCCCCAGCGTCCTTCACCCCTCCACTTT	CASSFPQRPSPLHF
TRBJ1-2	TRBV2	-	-	TGTGCCAGCAGACCCGACAGCCCTAACTATGGCTACACCTTC	CASRPDSPNYGYTF
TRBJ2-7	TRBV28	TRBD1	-	TGTGCCAGCAGTTTAGGACAGGACAGGACCTACGAGCAGTACTTC	CASSLGQDRTYEQYF
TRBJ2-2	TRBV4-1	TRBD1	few	TGCGCCAGCAGCCAACTCAGGGGGCCGAACACCGGGGAGCTGTTTTTT	CASSQLRGPNTGELFF
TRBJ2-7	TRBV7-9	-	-	TGTGCCAGCAGCTCGACAGGCGAGCAGTACTTC	CASSSTGEQYF
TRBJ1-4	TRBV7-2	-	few	TGTGCCAGCAGCCCTCCGGGCCCCATGGGTTATGAAAAACTGTTTTTT	CASSPPGPMGYEKLFF
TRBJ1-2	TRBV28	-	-	TGTGCCAGCAGTTCCCCGCCCGGTCCCGGCTACACCTTC	CASSSPPGPGYTF
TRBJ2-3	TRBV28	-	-	TGTGCCAGCAGTGACCCTCAAGTAGGCACAGATACGCAGTATTTT	CASSDPQVGTDTQYF
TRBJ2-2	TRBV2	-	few	TGTGCCAGCAGTGTCGACACCGGGGAGCTGTTTTTT	CASSVDTGELFF
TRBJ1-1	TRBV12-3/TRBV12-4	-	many	TGTGCCAGCAGCCGGACACAGAACACTGAAGCTTTCTTT	CASSRTQNTEAFF
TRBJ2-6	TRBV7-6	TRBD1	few	TGTGCCAGCAGCCCGCGGACAGGTAGAGACAACGTCCTGACTTTC	CASSPRTGRDNVLTF
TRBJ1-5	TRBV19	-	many	TGTGCCAGTAGTATGGGGGCGAGGGCTATAGGCAATCAGCCCCAGCATTTT	CASSMGARAIGNQPQHF
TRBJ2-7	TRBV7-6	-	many	TGTGCCAGCAGCTTAGCACCACAGGGAACCTACGAGCAGTACTTC	CASSLAPQGTYEQYF
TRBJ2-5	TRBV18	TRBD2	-	TGTGCCAGCTCACCAATAGCGGGAGTAGGAAGAGAGACCCAGTACTTC	CASSPIAGVGRETQYF
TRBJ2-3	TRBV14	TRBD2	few	TGTGCCAGCAGCCCAGGACTAGCGGGGGGGCCACGGCACACAGATACGCAGTATTTT	CASSPGLAGGPRHTDTQYF
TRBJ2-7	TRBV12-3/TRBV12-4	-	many	TGTGCCAGCAGTTTTACCCGGAGGAACGAGCAGTACTTC	CASSFTRRNEQYF
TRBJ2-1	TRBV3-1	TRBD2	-	TGTGCCAGCAGCCAAGATCGGCTAGCGGGGGGTGAGCAGTTCTTC	CASSQDRLAGGEQFF
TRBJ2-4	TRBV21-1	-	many	TGTGCCAGCAGCAAAAGTCCGGGCCTAGCCAAAAACATTCAGTACTTC	CASSKSPGLAKNIQYF